The following is a T cell receptor (beta chain) sequence with its context. Its antigen remains unidentified. The data were obtained in a study of STAT3 mutations in large granular lymphocyte leukemia. General observations from the study: Every T-cell large granular lymphocyte leukemia patient had at least one immunodominant TCR beta clonotype. Some patients had persisting codominant clonotypes that could mask small clones. No sample exists from the first appearance of each clone. TCR clonotype switching after therapy occurred in about 30% of the 18 patients. Variable sampling intervals and differing treatment regimens complicated linking therapy response to TCR clonal burden changes.

The repertoire was sequenced with immunoSEQ multiplex PCR; TCRdb's copy has only in-frame clones and lacks some. The sample includes approximately 30,000 clones, 60% to 85% of them seen just once. This receptor was obtained from a woman in her 50s with T-cell large granular lymphocyte leukemia. Some clones in this sample may be carry-over from other donors' samples. What was sequenced was peripheral blood mononuclear cells.

CDR3 coding DNA: TGTGCCAGCAGCTTGACAGGGTGGGGACAGCCCCAGCATTTT. This codes for CASSLTGWGQPQHF. The chain has TRBV7-9 and TRBJ1-5; 7 bases align to TRBD1. Germline loops: CDR1 SEHNR, CDR2 FQNEAQ (reference sequence). CDR3 length equals 14 residues. J was trimmed by 7 bases and V by 3 bases; bases with no gene match: 6.